Below are 15 T cell receptor beta chains sequenced from a single sample in a study of vaccination effects on CD4 cells after COVID-19. Only in-frame clones appear in the TCRdb table, and some are missing; sequencing was by immunoSEQ multiplex PCR. This repertoire shows about 41,000 clones, around 77% found once; its top ten account for 2.9%. Antigen-specific CD4+ T cells were expanded (with viral peptide pools) by the ViraFEST assay ahead of sequencing. Researchers isolated CD4+ T cells once approximately 10 days of culture had elapsed. Vaccinated recipients, who were negative for nucleocapsid antibodies, had no history of SARS-CoV-2 infection. Their antigens are not known. Sequenced here: CD4+ T cells from PBMCs cultured with HCoV-NL63 spike peptides, sampled before COVID-19 vaccination. The receptors here all came from a human donor who received a COVID-19 vaccine.

This clone has only a few counts. At one end, the junction sequence differs from germline, possibly due to a read error. V usage is TRBV5-4 and J usage is TRBJ2-6; no definite D call. The CDR3 loop spans 14 amino acids. Per the germline V gene, CDR1 is SGHNT and CDR2 is YYREEE (reference sequence). CDR3 protein: CASRLGGGANVLTF. The CDR3 DNA reads as TGTGCCAGCAGGTTGGGTGGTGGGGCCAACGTCCTGACTTTC.

The gene calls are TRBV11-1 and TRBJ2-5, with 9 nucleotides matching TRBD1. The CDR3 sequence is 15 residues long. The germline V gene has CDR1 SGHAT and CDR2 FQDESV (reference sequence). J was trimmed by 2 bases and V by 6 bases; bases with no gene match: 7. CDR3 DNA: TGTGCCAGCAGTACAGGGGGCGTCGGGCAAGAGACCCAGTACTTC. This translates into CASSTGGVGQETQYF.

The rearrangement links TRBV18 to TRBJ2-1, with D hard to call. V was trimmed by 2 bases and J by 0 bases, leaving 14 bases between them. Germline CDR1 is KGHSH and CDR2 is LQKENI. The CDR3 consists of 17 residues. CDR3 loop: CASSPYVPSGSYNEQFF. CDR3 DNA sequence: TGTGCCAGCTCACCATACGTCCCATCGGGCTCCTACAATGAGCAGTTCTTC.

The chain combines TRBV5-1 with TRBJ2-7; D remains ambiguous. Germline-derived CDR1 and CDR2 are SGHRS and YFSETQ. The V gene lost 4 bases and the J gene lost 2 bases, with 13 bases spanning the gap. This CDR3 has 14 residues. In DNA form, the CDR3 reads TGCGCCAGCAGCGCAGACGCTTGGACCTACGAGCAGTACGTC. Protein sequence: CASSADAWTYEQYV.

V gene TRBV18 combines with J gene TRBJ1-2; D might be TRBD1 (6 bases). CDR3 size: 16 residues. Trimming took off 2 bases at V and 8 bases at J, with 21 bases between the two ends. Germline CDR1 KGHSH, CDR2 LQKENI. CDR3 protein: CASSPEGGGGLRGYTF. DNA of the CDR3: TGTGCCAGCTCACCAGAAGGCGGAGGGGGACTAAGGGGCTACACCTTC.

The CDR3 reads CASSQPPGLAGTDTQYF. CDR3 DNA sequence: TGTGCCAGCAGCCAACCCCCGGGGCTAGCGGGGACAGATACGCAGTATTTT. The rearrangement links TRBV4-2 to TRBJ2-3, with 9 bases identical to TRBD2. J gave up 3 bases and V 2 bases, and 9 bases lay outside the gene matches. This CDR3 is built from 17 residues. The germline V gene has CDR1 LGHNA and CDR2 YNFKEQ.

This rearrangement joins TRBV6-5 to TRBJ2-5; D not resolved. Per the germline V gene, CDR1 is MNHEY and CDR2 is SVGAGI. This CDR3 contains 14 residues. V was cut by 4 bases and J by 1 base, with 10 bases left in between. CDR3 bases: TGTGCCAGCAGTTCTTGGACGGGCCAAGAGACCCAGTACTTC. Amino acids: CASSSWTGQETQYF.

This clone appeared a few times. The genes are TRBV5-1 and TRBJ1-1; TRBD1 is a possible D gene (6 bases). Germline V gene data show CDR1 as SGHRS and CDR2 as YFSETQ. CDR3 size: 14 residues. The V end was cut by 1 base, the J end by 1 base, with 8 bases between. The CDR3 bases are TGCGCCAGCAGCTTGACAGGGTCGAACACTGAAGCTTTCTTT. It is translated as CASSLTGSNTEAFF.

The CDR3 nucleotides are TGTGCCAGTAGTATAATGGAAAGGGTTGATTCTCCCCCGGGCTACACCTTC. Translated, it gives CASSIMERVDSPPGYTF. This rearrangement joins TRBV19 to TRBJ1-2, with D unresolved. The CDR3 runs 17 residues. V was shortened by 2 bases and J by 8 bases, with 24 bases between the two germline ends. The germline V gene has CDR1 LNHDA and CDR2 SQIVND (reference sequence).

This clone came up a few times. V usage is TRBV27 and J usage is TRBJ2-2; perhaps TRBD1 as D (5 bases). Germline V lookup: CDR1 MNHEY, CDR2 SMNVEV (reference sequence). The CDR3 contains 14 residues. V was cut by 3 bases and J by 2 bases, with 7 bases left in between. CDR3 residues: CASSLTDNTGELFF. CDR3 nucleotides: TGTGCCAGCAGTTTGACAGATAACACCGGGGAGCTGTTTTTT.

This clone was picked up one time. This chain connects TRBV19 to TRBJ2-2; the D is unclear. V gave up 2 bases and J gave up 2 bases, with 12 bases separating them. CDR3 size: 16 residues. Germline V gene lookup returns CDR1 LNHDA and CDR2 SQIVND (reference sequence). CDR3: CASSIMAPPNTGELFF. The CDR3 DNA reads TGTGCCAGTAGTATAATGGCACCCCCAAACACCGGGGAGCTGTTTTTT.

The CDR3 loop is CASSPPPARAYYNEQFF. Here the CDR3 DNA reads TGTGCCAGCAGCCCTCCCCCAGCGAGGGCCTATTACAATGAGCAGTTCTTC. The genes are TRBV3-1 (or the pseudogene TRBV3-2) and TRBJ2-1; D is possibly TRBD2 (5 bases). This CDR3 contains 17 residues. The germline V and J ends were trimmed by 4 bases and 4 bases, with 20 bases remaining between them. The V gene's germline CDR1 is LGHDT and CDR2 YNNKEL (reference sequence).

The chain carries TRBV6-1 and TRBJ1-5; 7 nucleotides line up with TRBD1. Trimming cost V 1 base and J 7 bases; bases outside gene matches: 10. Germline-derived CDR1 and CDR2 are MNHNS and SASEGT. The CDR3 totals 16 residues. CDR3 amino acids: CASSEGRTGRGQPQHF. The CDR3 DNA reads as TGTGCCAGCAGTGAAGGGAGGACAGGAAGAGGACAGCCCCAGCATTTT.

The CDR3 loop reads CASSSPGYEQYV. The CDR3 DNA sequence: TGTGCCAGCAGTTCCCCCGGTTACGAGCAGTACGTC. This rearrangement joins TRBV27 to TRBJ2-7; D is unclear. CDR3 length: 12 amino acids. Trimming shortened V by 4 bases and J by 4 bases, and 8 bases separated the two germline ends. Germline lookup yields CDR1 MNHEY and CDR2 SMNVEV (reference sequence).

The chain is built from TRBV10-2 and TRBJ2-7; D ambiguous. The germline V gene has CDR1 WSHSY and CDR2 SAAADI. V was shortened by 8 bases and J by 3 bases, with 14 bases between the two germline ends. This CDR3 is 13 amino acids long. DNA of the CDR3: TGCGCCAGCCGGCCGGTGACTGGCTACGAGCAGTACGTC. This codes for CASRPVTGYEQYV.